This T cell receptor (beta chain) originates from a study of cytomegalovirus exposure and HLA in healthy donors. As regards this clone: Its antigen is currently unknown.

Study findings and constraints: Reportedly, a later analysis found an Asian-associated ancestry cluster had fewer N-insertions than the approximately 640-donor mean. TRBV6-2, TRBV6-3 and other indistinguishable V segments were excluded. The study listed around 150 cytomegalovirus-associated TCR beta chains.

Germline V gene lookup returns CDR1 LNHDA and CDR2 SQIVND (reference sequence). The CDR3 is made up of 13 amino acids. V was clipped by 5 bases and J by 7 bases, with 12 bases between them. Both 60 Vbeta primers and 13 Jbeta primers went into the PCR. Repertoires were generated with immunoSEQ multiplex PCR, while TCRdb's copy carries only in-frame clones and drops some. This table has 100,000 or so clones, around 80% appearing once. V is TRBV19 and J is TRBJ1-5; maybe TRBD1 (6 bases). The sample taken for sequencing was PBMCs. The clonotype was recovered from a male donor in good health and CMV-seropositive. The CDR3 protein is CASSLGGGQPQHF. The CDR3 nucleotides are TGTGCCAGTAGTCTAGGGGGAGGACAGCCCCAGCATTTT.